The rows below give T cell receptor beta chains drawn from one sample of a study of blood T cell repertoires in COVID-19. Data came from immunoSEQ multiplex PCR; TCRdb stores just in-frame clones and leaves some out. The sample carries about 150,000 clones, more than 75% recorded once. Sequenced material: peripheral blood. All receptors derive from a man aged 45-65 years who had recovered from COVID-19. The CDR3 runs from the conserved cysteine through the conserved F or W. D genes are given only for firm matches. A clone size is listed for some rows: how often the clone was seen (once, few, many), or a class if it is expanded.

cdr3_aa	cdr3_nt	j_call	d_call	v_call	clone_size
CASSLAGTGELFF	TGCGCCAGCAGCTTGGCCGGCACCGGGGAGCTGTTTTTT	TRBJ2-2	NA	TRBV5-1	NA
CASSFDRDYGYTF	TGTGCCAGCAGCTTTGACAGAGACTATGGCTACACCTTC	TRBJ1-2	NA	TRBV11-2	few
CASSPPVAGPNTGELFF	TGTGCCAGCAGCCCCCCAGTAGCGGGACCGAACACCGGGGAGCTGTTTTTT	TRBJ2-2	TRBD2	TRBV5-4	NA
CASSETGPPTNYGYTF	TGTGCCAGCAGTGAGACAGGACCCCCCACTAACTATGGCTACACCTTC	TRBJ1-2	NA	TRBV2	NA
CASSLDRASWYEQFF	TGTGCCAGCAGCTTAGATCGGGCTAGCTGGTATGAGCAGTTCTTC	TRBJ2-1	NA	TRBV11-2	NA
CASSLGDGARDTQYF	TGCGCCAGCAGCCTAGGTGATGGGGCGAGGGATACGCAGTATTTT	TRBJ2-3	NA	TRBV5-1	NA
CASSPSSRGGSGANVLTF	TGTGCCAGCAGTCCAAGCAGTAGGGGGGGCTCTGGGGCCAACGTCCTGACTTTC	TRBJ2-6	NA	TRBV28	NA
CASSLDRGRGGDEQYF	TGTGCCAGCAGCTTAGATCGCGGTCGCGGGGGGGACGAGCAGTACTTC	TRBJ2-7	TRBD2	TRBV7-8	NA
CASSSGLAGAYEQYF	TGTGCCAGCAGCTCAGGACTAGCGGGAGCCTACGAGCAGTACTTC	TRBJ2-7	NA	TRBV21-1	NA
CASSSSTSGRRNNEQFF	TGTGCCAGCAGCTCCTCGACTAGCGGGAGGAGGAACAATGAGCAGTTCTTC	TRBJ2-1	TRBD2	TRBV7-6	NA
CASSQVQGSYGYTF	TGTGCCAGCAGCCAAGTTCAGGGGAGCTATGGCTACACCTTC	TRBJ1-2	NA	TRBV3-1/TRBV3-2	NA
CASSISGTSGSLYNEQFF	TGTGCCAGTAGTATCTCGGGGACTAGCGGGAGCCTCTACAATGAGCAGTTCTTC	TRBJ2-1	TRBD2	TRBV19	NA
CASSQSSGSFHEQYF	TGTGCCAGCAGCCAGTCTAGCGGGAGTTTCCACGAGCAGTACTTC	TRBJ2-7	TRBD2	TRBV3-1/TRBV3-2	NA
CASSLARQGLNTEAFF	TGTGCCAGCAGCTTGGCCCGACAGGGTTTGAACACTGAAGCTTTCTTT	TRBJ1-1	TRBD1	TRBV5-4	NA
CASSVGGGRETQYF	TGTGCCAGCAGCGTGGGGGGGGGTCGGGAGACCCAGTACTTC	TRBJ2-5	TRBD2	TRBV7-2	NA
CASSFTGFNEKLFF	TGTGCCAGCAGTTTCACAGGGTTTAATGAAAAACTGTTTTTT	TRBJ1-4	NA	TRBV6-5	NA
CASSRTGGFGYTF	TGTGCCAGCAGCAGGACAGGGGGATTCGGCTACACCTTC	TRBJ1-2	TRBD1	TRBV27	many
CATSPRTGATGELFF	TGTGCCACCAGTCCCCGGACAGGGGCCACCGGGGAGCTGTTTTTT	TRBJ2-2	TRBD1	TRBV24-1	NA
CASSYKSPGQGVYEQYF	TGTGCCAGCAGCTACAAGTCTCCGGGACAGGGGGTATACGAGCAGTACTTC	TRBJ2-7	TRBD1	TRBV7-2	once
CASSSAGGGSGNTIYF	TGTGCCAGCAGCAGCGCCGGCGGGGGCTCTGGAAACACCATATATTTT	TRBJ1-3	NA	TRBV6-2/TRBV6-3	few
CASSKSGQGDPLGLNTEAFF	TGTGCCAGCAGCAAATCCGGACAGGGGGATCCGTTGGGGCTCAACACTGAAGCTTTCTTT	TRBJ1-1	TRBD1	TRBV9	NA
CASSLNSGQGTFF	TGTGCCAGCAGCTTAAATAGCGGACAGGGAACTTTCTTT	TRBJ1-1	TRBD1	TRBV7-2	NA
CASFSSTGRQPQHF	TGTGCCAGTTTCTCGTCCACAGGGCGTCAGCCCCAGCATTTT	TRBJ1-5	NA	TRBV28	NA
CASSDGQGAYEQYF	TGTGCCAGCAGCGACGGACAGGGGGCCTACGAGCAGTACTTC	TRBJ2-7	TRBD1	TRBV28	NA
CASSRGGQGITGELFF	TGTGCCAGCAGCCGGGGGGGACAGGGGATCACCGGGGAGCTGTTTTTT	TRBJ2-2	TRBD1	TRBV6-6	once
CASSPSGQSGYEQYF	TGTGCCAGCAGCCCCTCGGGACAGTCAGGCTACGAGCAGTACTTC	TRBJ2-7	TRBD1	TRBV27	few
CASSYSRNTEAFF	TGTGCCAGCAGTTACTCGCGTAACACTGAAGCTTTCTTT	TRBJ1-1	NA	TRBV6-5	NA
CASFDRGSYGYTF	TGTGCCAGTTTTGACAGAGGCTCCTATGGCTACACCTTC	TRBJ1-2	NA	TRBV19	NA
CATRDRHSYEQYF	TGTGCCACCAGGGACAGGCATTCCTACGAGCAGTACTTC	TRBJ2-7	TRBD1	TRBV24-1	few
CASSSYSVSNQPQHF	TGTGCCAGCAGTTCGTACAGTGTTAGCAATCAGCCCCAGCATTTT	TRBJ1-5	NA	TRBV6-2/TRBV6-3	NA
CSVEETRGLLEAFF	TGCAGCGTTGAGGAGACAAGGGGACTTCTTGAAGCTTTCTTT	TRBJ1-1	NA	TRBV29-1	NA
CASSCLQGCESGRIGTQYF	TGTGCCAGTAGTTGCTTGCAGGGGTGCGAGAGCGGGAGAATCGGGACCCAGTACTTC	TRBJ2-5	TRBD2	TRBV19	NA
CASSPAGSNQPQHF	TGTGCCAGCAGCCCAGCAGGATCCAATCAGCCCCAGCATTTT	TRBJ1-5	NA	TRBV7-9	NA